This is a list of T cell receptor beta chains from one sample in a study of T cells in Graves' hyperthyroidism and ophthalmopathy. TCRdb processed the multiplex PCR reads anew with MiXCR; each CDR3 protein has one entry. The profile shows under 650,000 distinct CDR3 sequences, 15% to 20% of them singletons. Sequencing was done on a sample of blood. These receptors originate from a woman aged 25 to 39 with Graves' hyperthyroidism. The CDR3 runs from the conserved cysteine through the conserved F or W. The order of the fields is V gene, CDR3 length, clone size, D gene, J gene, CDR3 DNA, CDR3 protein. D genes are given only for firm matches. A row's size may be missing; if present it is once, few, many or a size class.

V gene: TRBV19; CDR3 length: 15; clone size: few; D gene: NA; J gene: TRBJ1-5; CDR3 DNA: TGTGCCAGTAGTCGGTCCGGGACACCTAATCAGCCCCAGCATTTT; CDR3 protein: CASSRSGTPNQPQHF
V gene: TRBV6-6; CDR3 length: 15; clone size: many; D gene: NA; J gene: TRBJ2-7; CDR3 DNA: TGTGCCAGCAGTTACTCGGACTTGAAGGCCTACGAGCAGTACTTC; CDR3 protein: CASSYSDLKAYEQYF
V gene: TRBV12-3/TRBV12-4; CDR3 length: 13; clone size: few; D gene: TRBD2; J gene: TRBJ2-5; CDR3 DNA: TGTGCCAGCAGTTTAGCCTTGGGGGGGGCCCAGTACTTC; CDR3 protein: CASSLALGGAQYF
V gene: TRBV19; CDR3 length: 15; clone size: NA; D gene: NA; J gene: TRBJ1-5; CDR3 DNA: TGTGCCAGTAGTATAGATTTCGGCACCGATCAGCCCCAGCATTTT; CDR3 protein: CASSIDFGTDQPQHF
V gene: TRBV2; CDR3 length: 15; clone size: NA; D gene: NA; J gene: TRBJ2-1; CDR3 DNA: TGTGCCAGCAGTGGAGGCGGGGCTCGATACAATGAGCAGTTCTTC; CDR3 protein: CASSGGGARYNEQFF
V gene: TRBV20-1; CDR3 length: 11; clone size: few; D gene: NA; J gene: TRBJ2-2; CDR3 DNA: TGCAGTGCTAGAGGGTCCGGGGAGCTGTTTTTT; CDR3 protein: CSARGSGELFF
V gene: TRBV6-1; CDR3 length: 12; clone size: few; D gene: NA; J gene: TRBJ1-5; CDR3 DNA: TGTGCCCTAGGAGGGGGCAATCAGCCCCAGCATTTT; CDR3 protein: CALGGGNQPQHF
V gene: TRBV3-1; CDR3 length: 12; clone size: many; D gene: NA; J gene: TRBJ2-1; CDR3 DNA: TGTGCCAGCAGCCGCATGCGAAATGAGCAGTTCTTC; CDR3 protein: CASSRMRNEQFF
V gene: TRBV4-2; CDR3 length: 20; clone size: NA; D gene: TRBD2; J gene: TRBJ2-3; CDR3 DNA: TGTGCCAGCAGCCAAGACCGAACCGTGGGACTAGCGGGAGGGCAAGATACGCAGTATTTT; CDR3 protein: CASSQDRTVGLAGGQDTQYF
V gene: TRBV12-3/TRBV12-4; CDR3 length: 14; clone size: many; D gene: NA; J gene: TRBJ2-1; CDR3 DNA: TGTGCCAGCAGTTTAGGGCTAGATATAAATGAGCAGTTCTTC; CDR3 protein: CASSLGLDINEQFF
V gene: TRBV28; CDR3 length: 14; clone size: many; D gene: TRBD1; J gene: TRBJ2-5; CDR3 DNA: TGTGCCAGCAGTTCCGACAGGGGCTTAGAGACCCAGTACTTC; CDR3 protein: CASSSDRGLETQYF
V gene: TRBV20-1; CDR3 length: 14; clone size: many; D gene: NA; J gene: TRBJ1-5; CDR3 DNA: TGCAGTGCTAGGGGGGGGTATAGCAATCAGCCCCAGCATTTT; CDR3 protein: CSARGGYSNQPQHF
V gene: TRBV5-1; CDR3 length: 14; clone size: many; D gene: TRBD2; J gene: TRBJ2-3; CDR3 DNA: TGCGCCAGCAGCTTCGGCGGGAGATCAGATACGCAGTATTTT; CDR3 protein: CASSFGGRSDTQYF
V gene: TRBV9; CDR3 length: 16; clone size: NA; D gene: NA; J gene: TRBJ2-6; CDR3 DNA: TGTGCCAGCAGGCCGGGACTGGACTCTGGGGCCAACGTCCTGACTTTC; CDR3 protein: CASRPGLDSGANVLTF
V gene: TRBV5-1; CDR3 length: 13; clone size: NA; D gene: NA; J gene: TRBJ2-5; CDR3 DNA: TGCGCCAGCAGCTTGCGGTCTGGAGAGACCCAGTACTTC; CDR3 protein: CASSLRSGETQYF
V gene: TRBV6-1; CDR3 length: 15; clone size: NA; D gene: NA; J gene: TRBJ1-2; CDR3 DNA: TGTGCCAGCAGTACAATACAGGGTCTTGTCTATGGCTACACCTTC; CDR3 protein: CASSTIQGLVYGYTF
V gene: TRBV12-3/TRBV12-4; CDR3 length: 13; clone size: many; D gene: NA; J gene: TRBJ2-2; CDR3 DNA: TGTGCCAGCAGTCCAACAGGGACCGGGGAGCTGTTTTTT; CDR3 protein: CASSPTGTGELFF
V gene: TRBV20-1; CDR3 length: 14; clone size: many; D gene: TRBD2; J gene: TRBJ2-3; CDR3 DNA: TGCAGTGCCATACTAGCGGGGCACACAGATACGCAGTATTTT; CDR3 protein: CSAILAGHTDTQYF
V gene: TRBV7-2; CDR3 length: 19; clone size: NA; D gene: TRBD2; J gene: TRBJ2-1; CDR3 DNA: TGTGCCAGCAGCTTAAAGGTTGTCCGACTAGCGGGAGAGGGCAATGAGCAGTTCTTC; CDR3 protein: CASSLKVVRLAGEGNEQFF
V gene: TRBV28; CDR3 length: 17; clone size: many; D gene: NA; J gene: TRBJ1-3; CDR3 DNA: TGTGCCAGCAGTGGAATGGAACAGAGATCATCTGGAAACACCATATATTTT; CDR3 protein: CASSGMEQRSSGNTIYF
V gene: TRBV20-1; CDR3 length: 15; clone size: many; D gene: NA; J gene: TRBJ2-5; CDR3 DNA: TGCAGTGCTAGAGATCACGGGGTAGCCCAAGAGACCCAGTACTTC; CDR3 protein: CSARDHGVAQETQYF
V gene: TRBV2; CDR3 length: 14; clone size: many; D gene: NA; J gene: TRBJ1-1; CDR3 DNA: TGTGCCAGCAGGGGGGGGCATACGAACACTGAAGCTTTCTTT; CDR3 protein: CASRGGHTNTEAFF
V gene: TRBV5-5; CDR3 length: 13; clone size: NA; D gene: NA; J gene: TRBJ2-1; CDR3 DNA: TGTGCCAGCAGCTTCCGGGAGAGGGATGAGCAGTTCTTC; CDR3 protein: CASSFRERDEQFF
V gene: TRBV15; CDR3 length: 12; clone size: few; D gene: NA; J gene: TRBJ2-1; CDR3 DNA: TGTGCCACCAGCAGAGCCCACGGTGAGCAGTTCTTC; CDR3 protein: CATSRAHGEQFF
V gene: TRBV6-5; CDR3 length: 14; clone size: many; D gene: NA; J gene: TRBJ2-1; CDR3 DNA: TGTGCCAGCAGTTACGGGACGGGGAACAATGAGCAGTTCTTC; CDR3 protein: CASSYGTGNNEQFF
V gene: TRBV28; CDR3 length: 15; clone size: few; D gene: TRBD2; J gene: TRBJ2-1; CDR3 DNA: TGTGCCAGCTCCGCGACTAGCGGGAGGGCCAATGAGCAGTTCTTC; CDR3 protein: CASSATSGRANEQFF
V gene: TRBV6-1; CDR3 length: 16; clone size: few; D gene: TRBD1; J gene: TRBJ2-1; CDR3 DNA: TGTGCCAGCAGGGCCCCCGGGACAGGGGCCTACAATGAGCAGTTCTTC; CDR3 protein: CASRAPGTGAYNEQFF
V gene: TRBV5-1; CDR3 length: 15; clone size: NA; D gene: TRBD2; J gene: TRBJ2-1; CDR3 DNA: TGTGCCAGCAGCGCCGGGGGGGCCCCTTACATTGAGCAGTTCTTC; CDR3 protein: CASSAGGAPYIEQFF
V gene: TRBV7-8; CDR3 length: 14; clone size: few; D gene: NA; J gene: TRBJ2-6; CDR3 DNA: TGTGCCAGCAGCTTACACCCTGGGGCCAACGTCCTGACTTTC; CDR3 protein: CASSLHPGANVLTF
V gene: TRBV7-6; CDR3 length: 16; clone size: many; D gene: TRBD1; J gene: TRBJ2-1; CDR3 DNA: TGTGCCAGCAGCTTAGAGACAGGGCTAAACCGCAATGAGCAGTTCTTC; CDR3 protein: CASSLETGLNRNEQFF
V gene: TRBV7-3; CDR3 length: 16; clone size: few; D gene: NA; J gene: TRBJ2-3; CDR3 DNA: TGTGCCAGCAGCTTAACCGGACAGCGACGCACAGATACGCAGTATTTT; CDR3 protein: CASSLTGQRRTDTQYF
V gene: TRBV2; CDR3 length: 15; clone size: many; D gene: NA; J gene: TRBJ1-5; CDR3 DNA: TGTGCCAGCAGTGAAGCGGGCGGGGTTGGCCAGCCCCAGCATTTT; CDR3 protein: CASSEAGGVGQPQHF
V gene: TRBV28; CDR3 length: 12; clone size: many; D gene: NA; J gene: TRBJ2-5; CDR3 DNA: TGTGCCAGCAGTTCGCATTTGGAGACCCAGTACTTC; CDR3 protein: CASSSHLETQYF
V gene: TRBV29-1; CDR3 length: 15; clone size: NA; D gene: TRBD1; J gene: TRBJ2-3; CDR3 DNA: TGCAGCGAAACAACAGGGGCTACTAGCACAGATACGCAGTATTTT; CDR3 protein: CSETTGATSTDTQYF
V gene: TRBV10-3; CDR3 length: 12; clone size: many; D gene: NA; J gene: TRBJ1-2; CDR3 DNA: TGTGCCATCCTTAACAGGGCTAATGGCTACACCTTC; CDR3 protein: CAILNRANGYTF
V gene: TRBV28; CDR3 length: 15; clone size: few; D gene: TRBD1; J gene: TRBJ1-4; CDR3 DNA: TGTGCCAGCAGTAAAGGGACAGGGGTAGGGGAAAAACTGTTTTTT; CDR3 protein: CASSKGTGVGEKLFF